This T cell receptor (beta chain) derives from a study of T cell changes during pregnancy in multiple sclerosis. This clone is medium-sized (0.01 to 0.1%). TCRdb's table, derived via immunoSEQ multiplex PCR, lists solely in-frame clones and lacks some. The table has 25,000 to 35,000 clones, more than 80% seen once. This CDR3 spans 13 amino acids. Between the trimmed V and J ends, which lost 2 bases and 4 bases, there was a span of 9 bases. CDR1 and CDR2 (germline): SGHNT, YYREEE (reference sequence). The origin of this receptor is a female donor with multiple sclerosis, enrolled in a pregnancy study. The rearrangement joins TRBV5-4 to TRBJ1-1; possible D gene TRBD1, 6 bases. The material was CD8+ T cells from peripheral blood mononuclear cells, obtained before pregnancy. In DNA, the CDR3 is TGTGCCAGCAGCTTTTCGGACAGCACTGAAGCTTTCTTT. Its translation: CASSFSDSTEAFF.